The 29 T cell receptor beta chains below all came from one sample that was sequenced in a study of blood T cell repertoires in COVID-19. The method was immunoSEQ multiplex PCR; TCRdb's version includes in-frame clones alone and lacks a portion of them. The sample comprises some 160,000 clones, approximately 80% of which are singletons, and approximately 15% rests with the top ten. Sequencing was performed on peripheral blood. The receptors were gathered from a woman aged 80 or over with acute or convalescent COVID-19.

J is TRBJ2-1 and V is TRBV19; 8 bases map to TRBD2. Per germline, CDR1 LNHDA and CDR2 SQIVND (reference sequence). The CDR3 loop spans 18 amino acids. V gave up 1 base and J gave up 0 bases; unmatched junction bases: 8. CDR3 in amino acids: CASSIGRLAQSSYNEQFF. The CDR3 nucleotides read TGTGCCAGTAGTATAGGCCGACTAGCGCAGAGCTCCTACAATGAGCAGTTCTTC.

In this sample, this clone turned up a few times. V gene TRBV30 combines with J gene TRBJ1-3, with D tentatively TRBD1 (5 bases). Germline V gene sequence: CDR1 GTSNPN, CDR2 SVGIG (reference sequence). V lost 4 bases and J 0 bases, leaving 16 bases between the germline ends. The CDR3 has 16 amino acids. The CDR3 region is CAWNSRERSSGNTIYF. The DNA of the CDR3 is TGTGCCTGGAACTCCAGGGAAAGGAGCTCTGGAAACACCATATATTTT.

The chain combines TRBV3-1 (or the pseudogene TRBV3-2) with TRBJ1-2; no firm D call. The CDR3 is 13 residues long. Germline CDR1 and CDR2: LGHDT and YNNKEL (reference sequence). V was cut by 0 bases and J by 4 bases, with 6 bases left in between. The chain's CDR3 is CASSQEQTYGYTF. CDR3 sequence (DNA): TGTGCCAGCAGCCAAGAACAGACCTATGGCTACACCTTC.

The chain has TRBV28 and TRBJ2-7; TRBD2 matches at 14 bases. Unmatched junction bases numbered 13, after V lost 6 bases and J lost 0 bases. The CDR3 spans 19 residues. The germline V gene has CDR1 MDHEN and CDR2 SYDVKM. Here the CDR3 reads CASRPTSGRAHSGSYEQYF. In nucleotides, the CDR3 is TGTGCCAGCAGACCGACTAGCGGGAGGGCCCACTCAGGCTCCTACGAGCAGTACTTC. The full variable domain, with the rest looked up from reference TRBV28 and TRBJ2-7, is DVKVTQSSRYLVKRTGEKVFLECVQDMDHENMFWYRQDPGLGLRLIYFSYDVKMKEKGDIPEGYSVSREKKERFSLILESASTNQTSMYLCASRPTSGRAHSGSYEQYFGPGTRLTVT.

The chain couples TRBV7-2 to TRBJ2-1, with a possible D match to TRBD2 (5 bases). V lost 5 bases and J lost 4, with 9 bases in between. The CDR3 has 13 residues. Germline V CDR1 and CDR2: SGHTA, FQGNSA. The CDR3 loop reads CASSTGLYNEQFF. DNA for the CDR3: TGTGCCAGCAGCACCGGACTTTACAATGAGCAGTTCTTC.

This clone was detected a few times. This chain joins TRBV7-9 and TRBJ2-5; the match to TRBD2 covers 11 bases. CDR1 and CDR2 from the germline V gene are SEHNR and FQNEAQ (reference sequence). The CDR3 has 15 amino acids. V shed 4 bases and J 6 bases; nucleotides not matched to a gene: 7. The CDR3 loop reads CASSSLTSGKKTQYF. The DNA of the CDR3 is TGTGCCAGCAGCTCCCTGACTAGCGGGAAAAAGACCCAGTACTTC.

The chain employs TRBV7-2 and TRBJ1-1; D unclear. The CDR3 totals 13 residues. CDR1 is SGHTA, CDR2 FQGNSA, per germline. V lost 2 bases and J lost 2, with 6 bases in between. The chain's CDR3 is CASSLTTNTEAFF. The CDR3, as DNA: TGTGCCAGCAGCTTAACGACAAACACTGAAGCTTTCTTT. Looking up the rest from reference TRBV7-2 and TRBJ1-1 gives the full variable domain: GAGVSQSPSNKVTEKGKDVELRCDPISGHTALYWYRQSLGQGLEFLIYFQGNSAPDKSGLPSDRFSAERTGGSVSTLTIQRTQQEDSAVYLCASSLTTNTEAFFGQGTRLTVV.

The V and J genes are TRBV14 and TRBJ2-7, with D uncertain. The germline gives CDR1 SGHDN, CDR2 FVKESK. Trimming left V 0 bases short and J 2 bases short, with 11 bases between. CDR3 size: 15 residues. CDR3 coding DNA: TGTGCCAGCAGCCAAGATGAAGCGTTACCCTACGAGCAGTACTTC. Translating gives CASSQDEALPYEQYF.

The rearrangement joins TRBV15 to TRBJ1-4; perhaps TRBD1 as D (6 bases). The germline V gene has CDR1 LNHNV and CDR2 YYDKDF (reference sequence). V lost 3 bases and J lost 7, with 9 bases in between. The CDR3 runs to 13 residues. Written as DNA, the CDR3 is TGTGCCACCAGCAGCTTCAGGGGTGAAAAACTGTTTTTT. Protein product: CATSSFRGEKLFF. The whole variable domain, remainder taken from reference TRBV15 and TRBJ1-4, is DAMVIQNPRYQVTQFGKPVTLSCSQTLNHNVMYWYQQKSSQAPKLLFHYYDKDFNNEADTPDNFQSRRPNTSFCFLDIRSPGLGDTAMYLCATSSFRGEKLFFGSGTQLSVL.

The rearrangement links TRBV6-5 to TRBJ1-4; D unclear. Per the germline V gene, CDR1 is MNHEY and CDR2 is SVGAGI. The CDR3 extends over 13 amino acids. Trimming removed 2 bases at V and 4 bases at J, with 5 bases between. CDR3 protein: CASSYVSNEKLFF. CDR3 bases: TGTGCCAGCAGTTACGTCAGTAATGAAAAACTGTTTTTT.

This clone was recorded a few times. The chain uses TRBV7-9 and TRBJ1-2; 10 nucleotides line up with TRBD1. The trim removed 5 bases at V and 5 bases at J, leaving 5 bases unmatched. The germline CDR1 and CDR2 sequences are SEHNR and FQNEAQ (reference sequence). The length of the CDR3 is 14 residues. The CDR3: CASSGGTGEYGYTF. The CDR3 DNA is TGTGCCAGCAGCGGGGGGACAGGGGAGTATGGCTACACCTTC. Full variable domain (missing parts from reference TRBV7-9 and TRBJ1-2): DTGVSQNPRHKITKRGQNVTFRCDPISEHNRLYWYRQTLGQGPEFLTYFQNEAQLEKSRLLSDRFSAERPKGSFSTLEIQRTEQGDSAMYLCASSGGTGEYGYTFGSGTRLTVV.

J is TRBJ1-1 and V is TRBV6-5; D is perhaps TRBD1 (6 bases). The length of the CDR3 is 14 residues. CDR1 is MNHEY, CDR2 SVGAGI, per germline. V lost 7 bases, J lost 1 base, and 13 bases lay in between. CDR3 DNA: TGTGCCAGCACCCGAATGGACAGGAACACTGAAGCTTTCTTT. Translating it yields CASTRMDRNTEAFF.

This chain's CDR3 is CASTLTSGRADTQYF. The CDR3 nucleotides are TGTGCCAGCACCCTGACTAGCGGGAGGGCAGATACGCAGTATTTT. This sequence joins TRBV14 and TRBJ2-3, with 14 bases fitting TRBD2. CDR1 is SGHDN, CDR2 FVKESK, per germline. V was clipped by 7 bases and J by 4 bases; unmatched bases: 4. This CDR3 spans 15 amino acids.

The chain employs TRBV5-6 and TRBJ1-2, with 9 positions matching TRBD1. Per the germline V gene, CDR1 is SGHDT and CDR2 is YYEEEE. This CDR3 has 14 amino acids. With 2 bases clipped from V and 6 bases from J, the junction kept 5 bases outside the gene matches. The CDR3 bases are TGTGCCAGCAGCTTCGGACAGGGGTTGGATGGCTACACCTTC. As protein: CASSFGQGLDGYTF.

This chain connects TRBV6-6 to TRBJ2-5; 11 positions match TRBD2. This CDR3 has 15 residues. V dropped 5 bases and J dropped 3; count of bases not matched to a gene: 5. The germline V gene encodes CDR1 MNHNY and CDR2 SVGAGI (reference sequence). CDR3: CASSGLAGAKETQYF. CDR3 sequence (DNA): TGTGCCAGCAGTGGACTAGCGGGCGCCAAAGAGACCCAGTACTTC.

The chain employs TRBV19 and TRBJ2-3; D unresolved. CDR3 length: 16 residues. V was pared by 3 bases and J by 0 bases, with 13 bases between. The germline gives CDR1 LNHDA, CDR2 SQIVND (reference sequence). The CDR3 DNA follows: TGTGCCAGTAGTATTCGCTCGTGGGCTAGCACAGATACGCAGTATTTT. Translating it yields CASSIRSWASTDTQYF.

The CDR3 region is CASNAGDRHGYEQYF. The DNA of the CDR3 is TGTGCCAGCAATGCTGGGGACAGGCATGGCTACGAGCAGTACTTC. J is TRBJ2-7 and V is TRBV28; 8 nucleotides line up with TRBD1. J gave up 3 bases and V 7 bases, and 11 bases lay outside the gene matches. Germline-derived CDR1 and CDR2 are MDHEN and SYDVKM. The CDR3 extends over 15 amino acids.

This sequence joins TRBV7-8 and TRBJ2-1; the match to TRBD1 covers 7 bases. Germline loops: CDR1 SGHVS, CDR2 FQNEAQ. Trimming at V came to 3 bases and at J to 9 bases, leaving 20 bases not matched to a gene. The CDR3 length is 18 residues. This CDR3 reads CASSLRDKDRVFLGEQFF. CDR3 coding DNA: TGTGCCAGCAGCTTGAGGGACAAAGACAGGGTCTTTTTGGGTGAGCAGTTCTTC. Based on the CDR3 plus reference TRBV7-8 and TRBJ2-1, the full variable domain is GAGVSQSPRYKVAKRGQDVALRCDPISGHVSLFWYQQALGQGPEFLTYFQNEAQLDKSGLPSDRFFAERPEGSVSTLKIQRTQQEDSAVYLCASSLRDKDRVFLGEQFFGPGTRLTVL.

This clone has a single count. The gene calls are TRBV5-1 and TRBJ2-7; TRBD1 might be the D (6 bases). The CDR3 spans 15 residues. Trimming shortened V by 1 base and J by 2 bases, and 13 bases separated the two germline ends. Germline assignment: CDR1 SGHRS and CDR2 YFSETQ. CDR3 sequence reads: CASSLSAGATYEQYF. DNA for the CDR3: TGCGCCAGCAGCTTGTCGGCAGGGGCGACCTACGAGCAGTACTTC.

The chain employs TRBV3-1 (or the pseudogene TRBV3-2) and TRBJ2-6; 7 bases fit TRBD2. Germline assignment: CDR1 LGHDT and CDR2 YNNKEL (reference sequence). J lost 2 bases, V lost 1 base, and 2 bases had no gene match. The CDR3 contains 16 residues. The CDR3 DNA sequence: TGTGCCAGCAGCCAAGTGGGAGGGGCTGGGGCCAACGTCCTGACTTTC. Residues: CASSQVGGAGANVLTF.

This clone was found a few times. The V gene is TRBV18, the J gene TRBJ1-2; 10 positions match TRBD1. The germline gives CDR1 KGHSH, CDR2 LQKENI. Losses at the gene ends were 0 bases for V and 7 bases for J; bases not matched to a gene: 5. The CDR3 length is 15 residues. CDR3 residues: CASSPPAGQGFGYTF. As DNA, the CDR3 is TGTGCCAGCTCACCACCCGCGGGACAGGGGTTTGGCTACACCTTC. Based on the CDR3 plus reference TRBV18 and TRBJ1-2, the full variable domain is NAGVMQNPRHLVRRRGQEARLRCSPMKGHSHVYWYRQLPEEGLKFMVYLQKENIIDESGMPKERFSAEFPKEGPSILRIQQVVRGDSAAYFCASSPPAGQGFGYTFGSGTRLTVV.

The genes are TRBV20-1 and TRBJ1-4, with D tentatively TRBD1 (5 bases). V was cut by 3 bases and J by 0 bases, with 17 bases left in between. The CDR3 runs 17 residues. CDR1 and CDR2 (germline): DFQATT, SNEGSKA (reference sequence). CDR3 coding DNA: TGCAGTGCTAGTCGGGCAGGGAAGGGTGCAACTAATGAAAAACTGTTTTTT. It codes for CSASRAGKGATNEKLFF.

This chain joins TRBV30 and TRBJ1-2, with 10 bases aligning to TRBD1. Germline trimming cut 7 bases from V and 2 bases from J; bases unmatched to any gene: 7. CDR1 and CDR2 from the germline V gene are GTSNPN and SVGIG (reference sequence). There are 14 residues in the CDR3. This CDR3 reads CASSPGQGNYGYTF. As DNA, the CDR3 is TGTGCCTCATCCCCGGGACAGGGGAACTATGGCTACACCTTC.

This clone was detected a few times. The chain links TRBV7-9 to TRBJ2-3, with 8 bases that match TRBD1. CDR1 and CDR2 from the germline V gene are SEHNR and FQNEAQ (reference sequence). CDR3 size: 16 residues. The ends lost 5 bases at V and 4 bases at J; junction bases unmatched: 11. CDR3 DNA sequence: TGTGCCAGCAGCCCGTGGACAGGGTATATTGCAGATACGCAGTATTTT. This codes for CASSPWTGYIADTQYF.

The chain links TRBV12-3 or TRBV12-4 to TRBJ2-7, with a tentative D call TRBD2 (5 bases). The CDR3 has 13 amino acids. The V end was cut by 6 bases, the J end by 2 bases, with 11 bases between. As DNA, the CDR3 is TGTGCCAGCAGGGTGGCGGGCCCCTACGAGCAGTACTTC. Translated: CASRVAGPYEQYF.

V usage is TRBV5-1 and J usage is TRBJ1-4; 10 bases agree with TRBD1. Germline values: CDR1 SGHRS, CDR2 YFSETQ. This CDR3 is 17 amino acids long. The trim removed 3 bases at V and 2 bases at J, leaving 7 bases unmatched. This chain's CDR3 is CASSSGQGWTTNEKLFF. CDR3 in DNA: TGCGCCAGCAGCTCGGGACAGGGGTGGACTACTAATGAAAAACTGTTTTTT.

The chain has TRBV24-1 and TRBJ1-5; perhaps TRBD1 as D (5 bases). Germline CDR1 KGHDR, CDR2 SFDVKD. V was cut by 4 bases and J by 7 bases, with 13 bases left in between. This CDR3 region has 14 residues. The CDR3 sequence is CATSDPDRFQPQHF. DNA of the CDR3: TGTGCCACCAGTGACCCCGACAGATTCCAGCCCCAGCATTTT.

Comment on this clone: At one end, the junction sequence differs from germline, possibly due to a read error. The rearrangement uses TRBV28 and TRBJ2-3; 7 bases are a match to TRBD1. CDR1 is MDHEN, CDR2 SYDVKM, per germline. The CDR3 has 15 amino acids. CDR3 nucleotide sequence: TGTGTCAGCAGTTTAGGGGGCAGCCGTACAGATACGCAGTATTTT. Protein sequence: CVSSLGGSRTDTQYF.

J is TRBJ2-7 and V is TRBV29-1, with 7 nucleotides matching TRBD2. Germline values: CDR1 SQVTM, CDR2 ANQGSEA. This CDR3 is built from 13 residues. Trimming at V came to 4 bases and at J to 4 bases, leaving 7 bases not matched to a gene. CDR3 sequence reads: CSVVGGSSYEQYF. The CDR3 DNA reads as TGCAGCGTTGTCGGCGGGAGCAGTTACGAGCAGTACTTC.